This T cell receptor beta chain is drawn from a study of cytomegalovirus exposure and HLA in healthy donors. The study, taken as a whole, reports: Trimming of TCR beta V- and J-genes showed a link, identified in a later analysis, to a missense DCLRE1C variant. It was assumed in the presence/absence analyses that sequencing depth was roughly uniform across donors. Later work showed greater clonal expansion in HLA-associated TCR beta chains than in equally common others.

Remarks on this clone: Its antigen remains unknown.

The PCR had 60 Vbeta and 13 Jbeta primers. Clones were read by immunoSEQ multiplex PCR, and TCRdb kept only the in-frame ones, dropping some. The sample lists about 150,000 clones, roughly three quarters occurring once. This CDR3 spans 13 amino acids. Germline V gene lookup returns CDR1 MDHEN and CDR2 SYDVKM. The germline V and J ends were trimmed by 8 bases and 3 bases, with 14 bases remaining between them. The J gene is TRBJ2-7, the V gene TRBV28; a possible D gene is TRBD2 (5 bases). The receptor was isolated from a male donor in good health and CMV-seronegative. Sequenced material: PBMCs. This CDR3 is CASLSGGRYEQYF. The DNA for the CDR3 is TGTGCCAGCCTGAGTGGAGGTCGCTACGAGCAGTACTTC.